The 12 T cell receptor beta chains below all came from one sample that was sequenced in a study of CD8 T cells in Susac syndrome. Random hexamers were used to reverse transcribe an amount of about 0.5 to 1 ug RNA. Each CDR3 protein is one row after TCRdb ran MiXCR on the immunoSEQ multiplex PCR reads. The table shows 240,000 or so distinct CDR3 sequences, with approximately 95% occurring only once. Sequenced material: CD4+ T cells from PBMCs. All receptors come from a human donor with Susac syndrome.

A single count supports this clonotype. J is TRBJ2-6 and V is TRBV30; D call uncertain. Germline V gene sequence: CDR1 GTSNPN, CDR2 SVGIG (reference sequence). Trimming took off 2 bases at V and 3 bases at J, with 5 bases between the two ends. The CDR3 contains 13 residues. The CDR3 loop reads CAWSPGGANVLTF. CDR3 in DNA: TGTGCCTGGAGTCCCGGTGGGGCCAACGTCCTGACTTTC. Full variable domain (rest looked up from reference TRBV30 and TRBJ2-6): SQTIHQWPATLVQPVGSPLSLECTVEGTSNPNLYWYRQAAGRGLQLLFYSVGIGQISSEVPQNLSASRPQDRQFILSSKKLLLSDSGFYLCAWSPGGANVLTFGAGSRLTVL.

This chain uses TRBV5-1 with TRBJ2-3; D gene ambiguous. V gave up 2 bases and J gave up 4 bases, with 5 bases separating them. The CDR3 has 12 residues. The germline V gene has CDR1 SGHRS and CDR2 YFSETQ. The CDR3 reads CASSFLPDTQYF. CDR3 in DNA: TGCGCCAGCAGCTTTCTCCCAGATACGCAGTATTTT.

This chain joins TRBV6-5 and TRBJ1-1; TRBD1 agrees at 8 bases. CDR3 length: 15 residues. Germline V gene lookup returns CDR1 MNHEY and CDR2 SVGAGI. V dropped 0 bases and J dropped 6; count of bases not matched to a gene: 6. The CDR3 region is CASSYSTGDASEAFF. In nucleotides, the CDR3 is TGTGCCAGCAGTTACTCGACAGGGGATGCGTCTGAAGCTTTCTTT.

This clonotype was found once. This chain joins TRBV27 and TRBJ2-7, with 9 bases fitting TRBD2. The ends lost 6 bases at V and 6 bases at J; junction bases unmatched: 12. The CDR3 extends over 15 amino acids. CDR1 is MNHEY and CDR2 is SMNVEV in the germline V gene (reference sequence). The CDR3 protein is CASSGGWLAGLEQYF. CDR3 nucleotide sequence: TGTGCCAGCAGCGGTGGTTGGCTAGCGGGACTCGAGCAGTACTTC.

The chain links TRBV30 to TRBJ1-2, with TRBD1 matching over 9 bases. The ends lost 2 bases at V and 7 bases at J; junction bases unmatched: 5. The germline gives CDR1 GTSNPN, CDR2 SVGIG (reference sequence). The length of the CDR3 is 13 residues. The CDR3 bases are TGTGCCTGGAGTCCGGGACAGGGCACTGGCTACACCTTC. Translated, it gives CAWSPGQGTGYTF. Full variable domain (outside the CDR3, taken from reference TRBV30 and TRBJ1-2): SQTIHQWPATLVQPVGSPLSLECTVEGTSNPNLYWYRQAAGRGLQLLFYSVGIGQISSEVPQNLSASRPQDRQFILSSKKLLLSDSGFYLCAWSPGQGTGYTFGSGTRLTVV.

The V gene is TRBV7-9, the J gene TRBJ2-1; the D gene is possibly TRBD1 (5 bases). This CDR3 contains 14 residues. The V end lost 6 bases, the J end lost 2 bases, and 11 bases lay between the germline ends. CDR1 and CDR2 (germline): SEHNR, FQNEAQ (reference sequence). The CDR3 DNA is TGTGCCAGCAGTGCTACAGGCGCCTACAATGAGCAGTTCTTC. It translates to CASSATGAYNEQFF.

CDR3 in DNA: TGCAGTGCTAGTACTAGCGTGTATGCCAAAAACATTCAGTACTTC. Its protein is CSASTSVYAKNIQYF. V gene TRBV20-1 combines with J gene TRBJ2-4; 7 bases are shared with TRBD2. The germline V gene has CDR1 DFQATT and CDR2 SNEGSKA (reference sequence). CDR3 size: 15 residues. The V segment lost 3 bases and the J segment 1 base; nucleotides outside the gene matches: 6.

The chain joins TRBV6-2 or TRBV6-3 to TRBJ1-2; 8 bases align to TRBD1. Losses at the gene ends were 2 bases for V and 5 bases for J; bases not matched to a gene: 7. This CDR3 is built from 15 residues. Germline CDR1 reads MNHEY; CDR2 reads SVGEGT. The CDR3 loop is CASSYGQGRRYGYTF. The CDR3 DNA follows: TGTGCCAGCAGTTACGGACAGGGTCGTAGGTATGGCTACACCTTC.

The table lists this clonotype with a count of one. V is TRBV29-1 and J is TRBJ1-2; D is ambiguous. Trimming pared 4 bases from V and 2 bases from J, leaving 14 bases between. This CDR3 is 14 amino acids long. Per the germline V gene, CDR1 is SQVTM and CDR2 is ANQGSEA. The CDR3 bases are TGCAGCGTTGGATCGGGGAGTGGGAACTATGGCTACACCTTC. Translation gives CSVGSGSGNYGYTF.

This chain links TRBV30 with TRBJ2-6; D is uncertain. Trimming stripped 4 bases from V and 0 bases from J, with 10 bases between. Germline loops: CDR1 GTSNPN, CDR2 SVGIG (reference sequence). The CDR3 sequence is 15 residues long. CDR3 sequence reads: CAWNRASSGANVLTF. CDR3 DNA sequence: TGTGCCTGGAATCGGGCCTCCTCTGGGGCCAACGTCCTGACTTTC.

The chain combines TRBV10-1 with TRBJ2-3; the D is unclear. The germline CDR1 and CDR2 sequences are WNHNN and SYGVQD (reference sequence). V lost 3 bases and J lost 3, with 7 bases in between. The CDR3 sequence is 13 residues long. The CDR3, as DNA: TGCGCCAGCAGTGAAAGGTTGACAGATACGCAGTATTTT. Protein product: CASSERLTDTQYF.

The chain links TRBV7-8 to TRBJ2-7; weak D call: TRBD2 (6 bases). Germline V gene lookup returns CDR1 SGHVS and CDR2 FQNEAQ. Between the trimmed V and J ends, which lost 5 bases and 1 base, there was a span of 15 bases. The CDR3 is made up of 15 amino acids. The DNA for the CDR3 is TGTGCCAGCAGCCCAAGGTGGGAGGCGTCCTACGAGCAGTACTTC. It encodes CASSPRWEASYEQYF.